The rows below give T cell receptor beta chains drawn from one sample of a study of blood T cell repertoires in COVID-19. Measured with immunoSEQ multiplex PCR; TCRdb has only the in-frame clones, and not every one. The table lists 150,000 to 160,000 clones, approximately 80% of them singletons. The sequenced sample was peripheral blood. The receptor source for this set is a woman in her 50s with acute or convalescent COVID-19. Both conserved end residues are part of each CDR3. The order of the fields is D gene, V gene, J gene, clone size, CDR3 protein, CDR3 DNA. The D gene is left open where the match is weak. Clone sizes are given selectively: once, few, many, or a class where the clone is expanded.

D: -
V: TRBV5-4
J: TRBJ2-7
size: -
CDR3: CASSLPSQAPYEQYF
DNA: TGTGCCAGCAGCTTGCCCTCACAGGCCCCCTACGAGCAGTACTTC

D: -
V: TRBV5-4
J: TRBJ1-1
size: -
CDR3: CASSHRDGYTEAFF
DNA: TGTGCCAGCAGCCACAGGGATGGGTACACTGAAGCTTTCTTT

D: -
V: TRBV10-3
J: TRBJ1-2
size: -
CDR3: CAISGGGYGYTF
DNA: TGTGCCATCAGTGGAGGGGGCTATGGCTACACCTTC

D: -
V: TRBV28
J: TRBJ2-7
size: -
CDR3: CASSSVVASSYEQYF
DNA: TGTGCCAGCAGTTCAGTTGTCGCTAGCTCCTACGAGCAGTACTTC

D: TRBD1
V: TRBV4-3
J: TRBJ1-2
size: -
CDR3: CASSRTRQGLVGYTF
DNA: TGCGCCAGCAGCCGAACCCGACAGGGTCTGGTTGGCTACACCTTC

D: -
V: TRBV28
J: TRBJ1-2
size: -
CDR3: CASTPSGMHYGYTF
DNA: TGTGCCAGCACCCCCTCAGGGATGCACTATGGCTACACCTTC

D: -
V: TRBV3-1/TRBV3-2
J: TRBJ2-1
size: -
CDR3: CASSRATGNEQFF
DNA: TGTGCCAGCAGCCGGGCTACTGGCAATGAGCAGTTCTTC

D: TRBD1
V: TRBV27
J: TRBJ1-1
size: once
CDR3: CASSLKRQGGAFF
DNA: TGTGCCAGCAGCCTGAAAAGACAGGGTGGCGCTTTCTTT

D: -
V: TRBV7-2
J: TRBJ1-3
size: few
CDR3: CASSEGRRNTIYF
DNA: TGTGCCAGCAGTGAGGGGAGGAGAAACACCATATATTTT

D: -
V: TRBV7-9
J: TRBJ2-7
size: -
CDR3: CASKPYRTGQEQYF
DNA: TGTGCCAGCAAACCGTACCGCACAGGGCAAGAGCAGTACTTC

D: -
V: TRBV3-1/TRBV3-2
J: TRBJ1-2
size: -
CDR3: CASSQDFGVVAGLGYGYTF
DNA: TGTGCCAGCAGCCAAGATTTTGGCGTAGTGGCAGGGCTGGGCTATGGCTACACCTTC

D: TRBD1
V: TRBV12-3/TRBV12-4
J: TRBJ2-3
size: -
CDR3: CASRVPGQTQYF
DNA: TGTGCCAGCAGAGTCCCGGGACAGACGCAGTATTTT

D: TRBD2
V: TRBV9
J: TRBJ2-1
size: -
CDR3: CASSVSGGAWDEQFF
DNA: TGTGCCAGCAGCGTTAGCGGGGGGGCCTGGGATGAGCAGTTCTTC

D: -
V: TRBV6-6
J: TRBJ1-3
size: -
CDR3: CASSPPVFPGNTIYF
DNA: TGTGCCAGCAGTCCCCCGGTTTTCCCTGGAAACACCATATATTTT

D: -
V: TRBV7-2
J: TRBJ2-1
size: -
CDR3: CASSLVAGSYNEQFF
DNA: TGTGCCAGCAGCTTAGTGGCAGGCTCCTACAATGAGCAGTTCTTC

D: -
V: TRBV21-1
J: TRBJ1-4
size: -
CDR3: CASSNGTAFNEKLFF
DNA: TGTGCCAGCAGCAATGGGACAGCGTTTAATGAAAAACTGTTTTTT

D: -
V: TRBV4-2
J: TRBJ1-2
size: -
CDR3: CASSRDRMGYGYTF
DNA: TGTGCCAGCAGCCGAGACAGGATGGGCTATGGCTACACCTTC

D: TRBD1
V: TRBV5-4
J: TRBJ2-5
size: -
CDR3: CASSRGQGGRETQYF
DNA: TGTGCCAGCAGCCGCGGACAGGGCGGACGGGAGACCCAGTACTTC

D: TRBD2
V: TRBV4-2
J: TRBJ2-1
size: -
CDR3: CASSRSGGAYEQFF
DNA: TGTGCCAGCAGCCGGAGCGGGGGGGCGTATGAGCAGTTCTTC

D: TRBD2
V: TRBV5-4
J: TRBJ2-5
size: -
CDR3: CASSYLLAGAGETQYF
DNA: TGTGCCAGCAGCTACCTACTAGCGGGGGCGGGGGAGACCCAGTACTTC

D: TRBD1
V: TRBV7-3
J: TRBJ2-6
size: -
CDR3: CASSYGQGFSGANVLTF
DNA: TGTGCCAGCAGCTACGGACAGGGTTTCTCTGGGGCCAACGTCCTGACTTTC

D: TRBD2
V: TRBV13
J: TRBJ2-7
size: -
CDR3: CASSLGVASGITEQYF
DNA: TGTGCCAGCAGCTTAGGTGTGGCTAGCGGTATAACCGAGCAGTACTTC

D: -
V: TRBV6-4
J: TRBJ1-3
size: -
CDR3: CASISHVGNTIYF
DNA: TGTGCCAGCATCAGTCACGTCGGAAACACCATATATTTT

D: TRBD1
V: TRBV5-1
J: TRBJ1-3
size: few
CDR3: CASSLDRATGNTIYF
DNA: TGCGCCAGCAGCCTGGACAGGGCCACTGGAAACACCATATATTTT

D: -
V: TRBV4-2
J: TRBJ1-2
size: few
CDR3: CASSQERGNYGYTF
DNA: TGTGCCAGCAGCCAAGAAAGGGGGAACTATGGCTACACCTTC

D: -
V: TRBV27
J: TRBJ2-7
size: -
CDR3: CASSPTGLRTYEQYF
DNA: TGTGCCAGCAGTCCAACAGGGTTAAGGACGTACGAGCAGTACTTC

D: -
V: TRBV6-2/TRBV6-3
J: TRBJ2-5
size: -
CDR3: CASSYSSIQETQYF
DNA: TGTGCCAGCAGTTACTCGTCAATCCAAGAGACCCAGTACTTC

D: TRBD1
V: TRBV7-2
J: TRBJ2-7
size: -
CDR3: CASSAASGTGCYEQYF
DNA: TGTGCCAGCAGCGCTGCGTCCGGGACAGGGTGCTACGAGCAGTACTTC

D: -
V: TRBV6-2/TRBV6-3
J: TRBJ2-1
size: -
CDR3: CASSSTGSSYNEQFF
DNA: TGTGCCAGCAGTTCAACAGGAAGCTCCTACAATGAGCAGTTCTTC

D: TRBD1
V: TRBV7-9
J: TRBJ1-6
size: -
CDR3: CASSLFLGGNSPLHF
DNA: TGTGCCAGCAGCTTATTTTTAGGGGGCAATTCACCCCTCCACTTT

D: -
V: TRBV10-2
J: TRBJ2-1
size: -
CDR3: CASSGLLLSNEQFF
DNA: TGCGCCAGCAGTGGGCTTCTCCTTTCCAATGAGCAGTTCTTC

D: -
V: TRBV2
J: TRBJ2-7
size: -
CDR3: CASRGPGWEQYF
DNA: TGTGCCAGCAGGGGGCCCGGGTGGGAGCAGTACTTC

D: -
V: TRBV3-1/TRBV3-2
J: TRBJ2-6
size: once
CDR3: CASSQGGLVSGANVLTF
DNA: TGTGCCAGCAGCCAAGGAGGTCTCGTCTCTGGGGCCAACGTCCTGACTTTC

D: TRBD2
V: TRBV7-9
J: TRBJ2-3
size: -
CDR3: CASSRGGSWGTDTQYF
DNA: TGTGCCAGCAGCCGGGGGGGTAGCTGGGGCACAGATACGCAGTATTTT

D: TRBD1
V: TRBV6-5
J: TRBJ1-2
size: -
CDR3: CASTPGGYGYTF
DNA: TGTGCCAGCACCCCAGGGGGGTATGGCTACACCTTC

D: TRBD1
V: TRBV28
J: TRBJ2-7
size: -
CDR3: CASRRQGYAEQYF
DNA: TGTGCCAGCAGAAGACAGGGTTACGCCGAGCAGTACTTC